A selection of T cell receptor beta chains follows, all from one sample in a study of T cells in Graves' hyperthyroidism and ophthalmopathy. MiXCR, applied by TCRdb to the multiplex PCR reads, yields one record per CDR3 protein. This sample has 600,000 to 650,000 distinct CDR3 sequences, with around 15% found just once. The sequenced material came from blood. The origin of the receptors is a woman aged 25 to 39 with Graves' hyperthyroidism. The CDR3 runs from the conserved cysteine through the conserved F or W. D genes are given only for firm matches. Only part of the rows carry a size: once, few, many, or a class if the clone is expanded.

>many|NA|TRBJ2-1|TRBV29-1
TGCAGCGTCGAAGACAACCCCCATTACAATGAGCAGTTCTTC
CSVEDNPHYNEQFF
>many|NA|TRBJ1-1|TRBV28
TGTGCCAGCAGTTTCCACAGGTTCATGAACACTGAAGCTTTCTTT
CASSFHRFMNTEAFF
>NA|NA|TRBJ2-1|TRBV12-3/TRBV12-4
TGTGCCAGCAGTTCATCTCGGACAGCAAATGAGCAGTTCTTC
CASSSSRTANEQFF
>few|NA|TRBJ1-1|TRBV2
TGTGCCAGCAGTTACGGTGGAAGGCGCGAAGCTTTCTTT
CASSYGGRREAFF
>many|NA|TRBJ2-3|TRBV27
TGTGCCAGCAGTACCCCCGGGACCTCTAGCACAGATACGCAGTATTTT
CASSTPGTSSTDTQYF
>NA|TRBD1|TRBJ1-6|TRBV11-2
TGTGCCAGCAGCCACGGGACAGGGGATAATTCACCCCTCCACTTT
CASSHGTGDNSPLHF
>many|NA|TRBJ2-7|TRBV6-1
TGTGCCACCGGAGGGTTAACTAGCCTCCTCGGCGAGCAGTACTTC
CATGGLTSLLGEQYF
>NA|NA|TRBJ2-5|TRBV14
TGTGCCAGCAGAGTTACCGGGAGTGAGACCCAGTACTTC
CASRVTGSETQYF
>many|TRBD1|TRBJ1-1|TRBV28
TGTGCCAGCAGTTTTAACAGGGGGGACACTGAAGCTTTCTTT
CASSFNRGDTEAFF
>few|TRBD2|TRBJ2-7|TRBV25-1
TGTGCCAGCACCGCGTGGGGAGCGGGAGGGCCGGGGGAGCAGTACTTC
CASTAWGAGGPGEQYF
>few|NA|TRBJ2-1|TRBV14
TGTGCCAGCAGCCAGTTGGGATATGGTGAGCAGTTCTTC
CASSQLGYGEQFF
>many|TRBD1|TRBJ1-2|TRBV20-1
TGCAGTGCTGGGGTGGGACAGGGCGGTTCCGGCTATGGCTACACCTTC
CSAGVGQGGSGYGYTF
>many|NA|TRBJ2-7|TRBV2
TGTGCCAGCAGACGGGAAGCCTACGAGCAGTACTTC
CASRREAYEQYF
>few|NA|TRBJ1-2|TRBV27
TGTGCCAGCAGTTTATCCGGGCAGAGCCTCTATGGCTACACCTTC
CASSLSGQSLYGYTF
>NA|NA|TRBJ2-5|TRBV14
TGTGCCAGCAGCCAGATAGGGAAGGTGGCAGAGACCCAGTACTTC
CASSQIGKVAETQYF
>many|NA|TRBJ2-7|TRBV11-2
TGTGCCAGCAGTTTGAAGAGGGCTAAAGCCTCCTACGAGCAGTACTTC
CASSLKRAKASYEQYF
>NA|NA|TRBJ2-1|TRBV19
TGTGCCAGTAGACGATTGGCTCGGGAAAGGAATGAGCAGTTCTTC
CASRRLARERNEQFF
>once|TRBD2|TRBJ2-1|TRBV19
TGTGCCAGTAGTATGGTTGGACTAGCGGGCAGCAATGAGCAGTTCTTC
CASSMVGLAGSNEQFF
>many|TRBD2|TRBJ2-3|TRBV12-3/TRBV12-4
TGTGCCAGCACCTCTAGCGGGAGGACAGATACGCAGTATTTT
CASTSSGRTDTQYF
>few|NA|TRBJ1-1|TRBV20-1
TGCAGTGCTAGGCGCCGGGGAGGGGGAACTGAAGCTTTCTTT
CSARRRGGGTEAFF
>many|NA|TRBJ1-1|TRBV20-1
TGCAGTGCTAGACACCGAACCTCAACAGATGAAGCTTTCTTT
CSARHRTSTDEAFF
>many|TRBD2|TRBJ2-2|TRBV9
TGTGCCAGCAGCGTAGAACGGCTAGCGGGAGGCTTGAACACCGGGGAGCTGTTTTTT
CASSVERLAGGLNTGELFF
>few|NA|TRBJ2-3|TRBV7-9
TGTGCCAGCAGCTTATTCCCACAGGGCACAGATACGCAGTATTTT
CASSLFPQGTDTQYF
>few|NA|TRBJ2-2|TRBV13
TGTGCCAGCAGCTTAAACCCCCGGGACGGAGGCTCCGGGGAGCTGTTTTTT
CASSLNPRDGGSGELFF
>many|TRBD1|TRBJ2-3|TRBV6-1
TGTGCCAGCAGCAACCGGGACAGAGAGACAGATACGCAGTATTTT
CASSNRDRETDTQYF
>many|NA|TRBJ1-2|TRBV27
TGTGCCAGCAGTTCCTCGGCAGATAGCTATGGCTACACCTTC
CASSSSADSYGYTF
>many|TRBD2|TRBJ2-7|TRBV27
TGTGCCAGCAGTCCCGTCGGGACTAGCGGTTCCTACGAGCAGTACTTC
CASSPVGTSGSYEQYF
>NA|TRBD1|TRBJ2-5|TRBV6-9
TGTGCCAGCAGTTACTTGGGACAGGGGAGAGGACAGGGGAGGACGCCCCAGTACTTC
CASSYLGQGRGQGRTPQYF
>few|NA|TRBJ2-2|TRBV28
TGTGCCAGCAACTTAGGAGGGCCGGGCACCGGGGAGCTGTTTTTT
CASNLGGPGTGELFF
>few|TRBD1|TRBJ1-4|TRBV29-1
TGCAGCGGCAAGGGGGCGGTCGATGAAAAACTGTTTTTT
CSGKGAVDEKLFF
>NA|NA|TRBJ1-4|TRBV18
TGTGCCAGCTCACCACCGATAAGTGAAAAACTGTTTTTT
CASSPPISEKLFF
>many|NA|TRBJ2-3|TRBV24-1
TGTGCCACCAGTGATCCGAACACAGATACGCAGTATTTT
CATSDPNTDTQYF
>many|TRBD1|TRBJ1-1|TRBV28
TGTGCCAGCAGTATGACAGGGAGAAAGAACACTGAAGCTTTCTTT
CASSMTGRKNTEAFF
>many|NA|TRBJ2-3|TRBV18
TGTGCCAGCTCACCACCGGGCACAGATACGCAGTATTTT
CASSPPGTDTQYF
>few|TRBD1|TRBJ1-5|TRBV7-2
TGTGCCAGCAGCTTAACAGGGGGCGTATATCAGCCCCAGCATTTT
CASSLTGGVYQPQHF
>many|TRBD1|TRBJ2-1|TRBV2
TGTGCCAGCAGTAAACAGGGGTCGGCGTCCTACAATGAGCAGTTCTTC
CASSKQGSASYNEQFF
>NA|NA|TRBJ1-5|TRBV15
TGTGCCACCAGCCCAATGACACCTAATCAGCCCCAGCATTTT
CATSPMTPNQPQHF
>few|NA|TRBJ1-2|TRBV30
TGTGCCTGGCTAACCAGAAGAAATGGCTACACCTTC
CAWLTRRNGYTF
>NA|NA|TRBJ2-5|TRBV6-1
TGTGCCATGTGGGGTGCAGGGGAAGAGACCCAGTACTTC
CAMWGAGEETQYF
>few|TRBD1|TRBJ1-2|TRBV5-1
TGTGCCAGCAGCCACAGGGGGCGTAACTATGGCTACACCTTC
CASSHRGRNYGYTF
>NA|NA|TRBJ1-2|TRBV29-1
TGCAGCGTTGTGAGGGGAGTGGAGGGCTACACCTTC
CSVVRGVEGYTF
>many|NA|TRBJ1-5|TRBV20-1
TGCAGTGCTAGGAGTTTGGGCAGACTGCGCAATCAGCCCCAGCATTTT
CSARSLGRLRNQPQHF
>NA|NA|TRBJ2-6|TRBV18
TGTGCCAGCCCGCGACGGGGCGGAGCGTCACATGGGGCCAACGTCCTGACTTTC
CASPRRGGASHGANVLTF
>few|NA|TRBJ1-4|TRBV5-4
TGTGCCAGCAGCTGGGGGGGGAACAATGAAAAACTGTTTTTT
CASSWGGNNEKLFF
>many|NA|TRBJ2-5|TRBV6-2/TRBV6-3
TGTGCCAGCATTATACCCGGTGGGTTACGGGAGACCCAGTACTTC
CASIIPGGLRETQYF
>NA|TRBD2|TRBJ2-1|TRBV12-3/TRBV12-4
TGTGCCAGCAGCCCACTCCCACTAGCGGGAGAATACAATGAGCAGTTCTTC
CASSPLPLAGEYNEQFF
>NA|TRBD1|TRBJ2-7|TRBV4-1
TGCGCCAGCAGCCAAGTCGCCGTCAGGGGGCGCCAGTACGAGCAGTACTTC
CASSQVAVRGRQYEQYF
>NA|NA|TRBJ1-6|TRBV2
TGTGCCAGCCTAAGGGGACGGAATAATTCACCCCTCCACTTT
CASLRGRNNSPLHF
>many|NA|TRBJ1-2|TRBV18
TGTGCCAGCTCACCAGCGACAGATAACTATGGCTACACCTTC
CASSPATDNYGYTF
>few|NA|TRBJ1-4|TRBV20-1
TGCAGTGCTAGAGATTTTCTGGCCGAAAAACTGTTTTTT
CSARDFLAEKLFF
>few|NA|TRBJ2-7|TRBV16
TGTGCCAGCAGCCCCCCCGCGGCCCGTCTCGAGCAGTACTTC
CASSPPAARLEQYF
>NA|NA|TRBJ2-7|TRBV2
TGTGCCAGCGGGAACTGGGTCGTAGGGTCCTACGAGCAGTACTTC
CASGNWVVGSYEQYF